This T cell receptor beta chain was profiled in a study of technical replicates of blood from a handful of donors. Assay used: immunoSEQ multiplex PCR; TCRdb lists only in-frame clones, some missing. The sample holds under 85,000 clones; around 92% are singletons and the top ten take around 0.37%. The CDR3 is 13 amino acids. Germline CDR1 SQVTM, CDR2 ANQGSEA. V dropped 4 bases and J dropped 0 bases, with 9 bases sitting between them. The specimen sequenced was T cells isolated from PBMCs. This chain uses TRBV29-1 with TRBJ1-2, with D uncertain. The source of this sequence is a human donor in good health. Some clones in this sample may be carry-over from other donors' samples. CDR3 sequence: CSVGATPNYGYTF. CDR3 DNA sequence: TGCAGCGTTGGGGCAACCCCTAACTATGGCTACACCTTC.